This note documents a single T cell receptor beta chain sequence. The antigen remains undetermined. Trimming removed 1 base from V and 2 bases from J; junction bases left unmatched: 3. Germline-derived CDR1 and CDR2 are SGDLS and YYNGEE. This CDR3 comprises 14 residues. Profiled with immunoSEQ multiplex PCR; TCRdb holds only in-frame clones, not every one. The data contain about 120,000 clones, 75% to 95% of them singletons. The sample is drawn from a study of T cell responses to AZD1222 COVID-19 vaccine. General study results and limits: Repertoire sampling occurred only after the peak T cell response.

V and J are TRBV9 and TRBJ2-7, with TRBD2 matching 7 bases. Sequenced here: peripheral blood, sampled on day 0 of AZD1222 vaccination. The clonotype originates from an adult in good health. The CDR3 region is CASSVSGRTYEQYF. CDR3 bases: TGTGCCAGCAGCGTATCCGGGAGGACCTACGAGCAGTACTTC.